The rows below give T cell receptor beta chains drawn from one sample of a study of T cell responses to AZD1222 COVID-19 vaccine. Using immunoSEQ multiplex PCR, the repertoire was profiled, and TCRdb retains in-frame clones only, with some absent. Altogether about 100,000 clones are present, approximately 88% being singletons, with the ten largest covering around 15%. The sequences come from peripheral blood, collected on day 0 of AZD1222 vaccination. These receptor sequences come from an adult in good health. Each CDR3 is given with its conserved first and last residue. The D gene is left open where the match is weak. Only part of the rows carry a size: once, few, many, or a class if the clone is expanded.

v_gene	abundance	d_gene	j_gene	CDR3nt	CDR3aa
TRBV5-6	once	NA	TRBJ1-1	TGTGCCAGCAGCCGATTTTCTTACGGCCCTGAAGCTTTCTTT	CASSRFSYGPEAFF
TRBV7-8	NA	NA	TRBJ1-5	TGTGCCAGCAGCCCACGAGACCAGGGGCCAAATCAGCCCCAGCATTTT	CASSPRDQGPNQPQHF
TRBV6-5	NA	NA	TRBJ2-7	TGTGCCAGCAGTTACTCGAGCGTAGGGGCCTACGAGCAGTACTTC	CASSYSSVGAYEQYF
TRBV7-2	NA	NA	TRBJ2-7	TGTGCCAGCAGTGAGCAGGGGGGCTCCTACGAGCAGTACTTC	CASSEQGGSYEQYF
TRBV11-3	NA	NA	TRBJ2-7	TGTGCCAGCAGCTCCTTAAACGAGGGGACATACGAGCAGTACTTC	CASSSLNEGTYEQYF
TRBV5-5	once	NA	TRBJ2-7	TGTGCCAGCAGCTTGGCCAGGCACGCCGAGCAGTACTTC	CASSLARHAEQYF
TRBV18	NA	TRBD1	TRBJ1-2	TGTGCCAGCTCACTGGGGACAGGGTCGGCTGGCTACACCTTC	CASSLGTGSAGYTF
TRBV19	once	TRBD2	TRBJ2-1	TGTGCCAGTACCAACCCGGGACTAGCGGGAGGCTACAATGAGCAGTTCTTC	CASTNPGLAGGYNEQFF
TRBV19	NA	NA	TRBJ2-5	TGTGCCAGTAGTATCCCGGCCGGGGTCGGGACCCAGTACTTC	CASSIPAGVGTQYF
TRBV10-2	NA	TRBD1	TRBJ1-5	TGCGCCAGCAGTACACAGGGGGATCAGCCCCAGCATTTT	CASSTQGDQPQHF
TRBV5-1	NA	TRBD1	TRBJ2-7	TGCGCCAGCAGCTTGGGGGGACAGGGGTACGAGCAGTACTTC	CASSLGGQGYEQYF
TRBV5-3	NA	NA	TRBJ1-2	TGTGCCAGAACCTGGGGGGGCTACACCTTC	CARTWGGYTF
TRBV10-3	NA	TRBD1	TRBJ1-1	TGTGCCATCAGTGAAGACAGGGAGAACACTGAAGCTTTCTTT	CAISEDRENTEAFF
TRBV6-5	NA	NA	TRBJ1-4	TGTGCCAGCAGGTTTACGACAGCAACTAATGAAAAACTGTTTTTT	CASRFTTATNEKLFF
TRBV30	NA	NA	TRBJ1-5	TGTGCCTGGAGTCATTCCGGTGGGCAGCCCCAGCATTTT	CAWSHSGGQPQHF
TRBV25-1	NA	NA	TRBJ2-1	TGTGCCAGCAGTGACCTTGGCTCTCTGAGCTCCTACAATGAGCAGTTCTTC	CASSDLGSLSSYNEQFF
TRBV3-1/TRBV3-2	NA	NA	TRBJ2-2	TGTGCCAGCAGCCAAGATCTAGCTACCACAAACACCGGGGAGCTGTTTTTT	CASSQDLATTNTGELFF
TRBV5-4	NA	TRBD2	TRBJ2-5	TGTGCCAGCAGCCCCACCGGGCGGGGGGGCAGAGAGACCCAGTACTTC	CASSPTGRGGRETQYF
TRBV19	NA	NA	TRBJ1-4	TGTGCCAGTAGTACCCCCGTGGGGACTACAACTAATGAAAAACTGTTTTTT	CASSTPVGTTTNEKLFF
TRBV18	NA	TRBD2	TRBJ2-7	TGTGCCAGCTCACCCACGACTAGCGGCTACGAGCAGTACTTC	CASSPTTSGYEQYF
TRBV11-3	once	NA	TRBJ2-6	TGTGCCAGCAGTCACACGGGGAAGATCGGGGCCAACGTCCTGACTTTC	CASSHTGKIGANVLTF
TRBV6-5	NA	NA	TRBJ1-2	TGTGCCAGCAAACTTGGGGCAGGGCAGAACTATGGCTACACCTTC	CASKLGAGQNYGYTF
TRBV24-1	NA	TRBD1	TRBJ1-2	TGTGCCACCAGTGACCCCGGACAGGGTCGGTATGGCTACACCTTC	CATSDPGQGRYGYTF
TRBV3-1/TRBV3-2	NA	TRBD1	TRBJ2-7	TGTGCCAGCAGCCCATCCACCGGGACAGGGGGCTACGAGCAGTACTTC	CASSPSTGTGGYEQYF
TRBV5-4	NA	NA	TRBJ1-2	TGTGCCAGCAGCTTACTACACGTTACCGGGAGCTATGGCTACACCTTC	CASSLLHVTGSYGYTF
TRBV13	NA	TRBD1	TRBJ1-1	TGTGCCAGCAGCTTAGGAGACAGGGTGAACACTGAAGCTTTCTTT	CASSLGDRVNTEAFF
TRBV11-3	NA	TRBD2	TRBJ2-7	TGTGCCAGCAGTTTAGCGGGCTCCTACGAGCAGTACTTC	CASSLAGSYEQYF
TRBV2	NA	NA	TRBJ2-5	TGTGCCAGCACTTTTGAAGAGACCCAGTACTTC	CASTFEETQYF
TRBV28	NA	NA	TRBJ1-1	TGTGCCAGCGGCATGCGTCTGGATGAAGCTTTCTTT	CASGMRLDEAFF
TRBV11-2	once	NA	TRBJ2-5	TGTGCCAGCAGGAGGGGGTCCCAAGAGACCCAGTACTTC	CASRRGSQETQYF
TRBV28	NA	NA	TRBJ1-2	TGTGCCAGCAGTCCCGGGCTTAACTATGGCTACACCTTC	CASSPGLNYGYTF
TRBV29-1	NA	TRBD1	TRBJ1-2	TGCAGCGTTACCACTCATGGGACAGGGACCCGCTATGGCTACACCTTC	CSVTTHGTGTRYGYTF
TRBV28	NA	TRBD1	TRBJ2-5	TGTGCCAGCAATCAGGGGGCCCAAGAGACCCAGTACTTC	CASNQGAQETQYF
TRBV20-1	NA	NA	TRBJ1-2	TGCAGTGCTAGTACGGGGAAAAGCTATGGCTACACCTTC	CSASTGKSYGYTF
TRBV10-3	NA	TRBD2	TRBJ2-5	TGTGCCATCAGGGGACTAGCGGGAGAAGAGACCCAGTACTTC	CAIRGLAGEETQYF
TRBV7-2	NA	TRBD2	TRBJ2-1	TGTGCCAGCAGCTTAGAGAGGCTAGCGGGAGAGAATGAGCAGTTCTTC	CASSLERLAGENEQFF
TRBV6-5	NA	NA	TRBJ1-5	TGTGCCAGCAGGCAGGGTTATAGCAATCAGCCCCAGCATTTT	CASRQGYSNQPQHF
TRBV29-1	NA	TRBD2	TRBJ2-1	TGCAGCGCCCACACTAGCGGGAGACTCACTGAGCAGTTCTTC	CSAHTSGRLTEQFF
TRBV3-1/TRBV3-2	NA	NA	TRBJ2-3	TGTGCCAGCAGCCAGGGCGGCACAGATACGCAGTATTTT	CASSQGGTDTQYF
TRBV4-1	NA	NA	TRBJ2-6	TGCGCCAGCAGCCAAGTAGGTTTCTCTGGGGCCAACGTCCTGACTTTC	CASSQVGFSGANVLTF
TRBV4-2	NA	NA	TRBJ2-1	TGTGCCAGCAGCCAACCTACCCCCCCATGGAATGAGCAGTTCTTC	CASSQPTPPWNEQFF